Presented here are 5 T cell receptor beta chains from one specimen sequenced in a study of shared clonotypes between healthy human individuals. The repertoire was sequenced with immunoSEQ multiplex PCR; TCRdb's copy has only in-frame clones and lacks some. The sample includes about 1.1 million clones, roughly 74% of them seen just once. Sequenced: memory CD4+ T cells from PBMCs. Subset meaning: CD45RA-negative fraction. The source is a man aged 18 to 29 in good health. Some clones in this sample may be carry-over from other donors' samples.

This chain joins TRBV4-1 and TRBJ2-3; 9 nucleotides agree with TRBD2. Germline V gives CDR1 MGHRA, CDR2 YSYEKL. With V trimmed by 0 bases and J by 5 bases, 9 bases remained unmatched. This CDR3 region has 17 residues. The chain's CDR3 is CASSQDTGGRGRDTQYF. In nucleotides, the CDR3 is TGCGCCAGCAGCCAAGATACAGGCGGGAGGGGGCGAGATACGCAGTATTTT.

This clone was recorded a few times. The chain has TRBV19 and TRBJ1-5, with D perhaps TRBD1 (6 bases). The CDR3 sequence is 14 residues long. Looked up from germline, CDR1 is LNHDA and CDR2 is SQIVND (reference sequence). V was clipped by 7 bases and J by 6 bases, with 16 bases between them. CDR3 loop: CASIPSGHGQPQHF. For the CDR3, the DNA is TGTGCCAGTATCCCTTCGGGACATGGTCAGCCCCAGCATTTT.

This clone was seen ten or more times. The chain is built from TRBV9 and TRBJ1-1, with TRBD1 as a possible D gene (5 bases). The CDR3 sequence is 12 residues long. The germline V gene encodes CDR1 SGDLS and CDR2 YYNGEE. V lost 1 base, J lost 10 bases, and 11 bases lay in between. In DNA, the CDR3 is TGTGCCAGCAGCGTAACGGGGGTAATAGCTTTCTTT. Translation gives CASSVTGVIAFF.

CDR3 DNA sequence: TGTGCCTGGAGTGTACTCGGCGCCCGAAGCACTGAAGCTTTCTTT. It translates to CAWSVLGARSTEAFF. The chain combines TRBV30 with TRBJ1-1, with D hard to call. V shed 0 bases and J shed 4 bases, with 15 bases lying between them. CDR1 and CDR2 (germline): GTSNPN, SVGIG (reference sequence). The CDR3 contains 15 residues.

Comment on this clone: Without the conserved terminal phenylalanine or tryptophan, this CDR3 likely stems from a read error. The V gene is TRBV5-1, the J gene TRBJ1-3, with 10 bases that match TRBD1. The V and J ends lost 0 bases and 11 bases, in that order; junction bases with no gene match: 5. This CDR3 contains 14 residues. Germline V gene data show CDR1 as SGHRS and CDR2 as YFSETQ. The CDR3 bases are TGCGCCAGCAGCTTGGAGACAGGGGGCAGGTCCATATATCTT. This gives the protein CASSLETGGRSIYL.